Listed below are T cell receptor beta chains from one sample, sequenced in a study of shared T cell receptors in the human thymus. Profiling relied on immunoSEQ multiplex PCR, and the TCRdb table lists in-frame clones only, not all of them. The repertoire holds over 65,000 clones, with nearly 95% as singletons. The sequenced material came from thymocytes. All receptors come from a human donor. Both conserved end residues are part of each CDR3. D genes are given only for firm matches. Only some rows state a clone size, as once, few, many or a class for expanded clones.

TRBV6-4	TRBD2	TRBJ2-7	NA	CASSGGTATSGGPGEQYF	TGTGCCAGCAGTGGGGGGACAGCCACTAGCGGGGGCCCCGGGGAGCAGTACTTC
TRBV6-6	TRBD2	TRBJ2-7	NA	CASSYAGRPYEQYF	TGTGCCAGCAGTTACGCCGGGAGGCCCTACGAGCAGTACTTC
TRBV9	TRBD1	TRBJ1-6	NA	CASSRTQPGQGRESPLHF	TGTGCCAGCAGTCGAACCCAGCCGGGACAGGGAAGGGAATCACCCCTCCACTTT
TRBV11-2	TRBD2	TRBJ2-3	NA	CASSLEGLAGGLPGPDTQYF	TGTGCCAGCAGCTTAGAGGGACTAGCGGGGGGACTTCCCGGACCAGATACGCAGTATTTT
TRBV14	NA	TRBJ2-1	NA	CASSQGGGGALSYNEQFF	TGTGCCAGCAGCCAAGGGGGAGGGGGCGCGTTATCCTACAATGAGCAGTTCTTC
TRBV13	NA	TRBJ1-1	NA	CASSWRGGTEAFF	TGTGCCAGCAGCTGGAGGGGTGGGACTGAAGCTTTCTTT
TRBV6-1	TRBD2	TRBJ2-5	NA	CASRPLPGGETQYF	TGTGCCAGCCGGCCTTTACCCGGGGGGGAGACCCAGTACTTC
TRBV19	NA	TRBJ2-3	NA	CACHRGPDTTDTQYF	TGTGCTTGCCACCGAGGACCGGATACTACAGATACGCAGTATTTT
TRBV18	NA	TRBJ1-6	NA	CASSPRQVLPVGSPLHF	TGTGCCAGCTCACCACGACAGGTGCTACCCGTGGGATCACCCCTCCACTTT
TRBV7-2	NA	TRBJ1-6	few	CASSLGSGDCNSPLHF	TGTGCCAGCAGCTTAGGGTCGGGGGACTGTAATTCACCCCTCCACTTT
TRBV14	NA	TRBJ1-2	NA	CASSQRGSHGYTF	TGTGCCAGCAGCCAGCGGGGTAGCCATGGCTACACCTTC
TRBV28	NA	TRBJ2-7	NA	CASSLYGYEQYF	TGTGCCAGCAGTTTATACGGCTACGAGCAGTACTTC
TRBV5-4	TRBD1	TRBJ1-2	NA	CASSLVTGANYGYTF	TGTGCCAGCAGCTTGGTGACAGGGGCTAACTATGGCTACACCTTC
TRBV15	TRBD1	TRBJ2-7	once	CATSRDRDRTYEQYF	TGTGCCACCAGCAGAGATAGGGACAGAACCTACGAGCAGTACTTC
TRBV9	TRBD2	TRBJ2-7	once	CASSVGGGAYEQYF	TGTGCCAGCAGCGTGGGCGGGGGGGCCTACGAGCAGTACTTC
TRBV11-2	TRBD1	TRBJ1-1	NA	CASSTGPGTGLGAFF	TGTGCCAGCAGCACGGGGCCCGGGACAGGGTTGGGAGCTTTCTTT
TRBV4-3	TRBD1	TRBJ1-1	once	CASSQGRPGQLGNTEAFF	TGCGCCAGCAGCCAAGGGAGACCGGGACAGCTGGGGAACACTGAAGCTTTCTTT
TRBV7-3	TRBD2	TRBJ2-5	NA	CASRLGLAGPKGETQYF	TGTGCCAGCAGGTTAGGGCTAGCGGGCCCTAAGGGAGAGACCCAGTACTTC
TRBV5-6	NA	TRBJ2-7	once	CASSFPDTSSYEQYF	TGTGCCAGCAGCTTCCCTGACACCTCCTCCTACGAGCAGTACTTC
TRBV7-2	TRBD2	TRBJ2-2	NA	CASSLSGQRGSTGELFF	TGTGCCAGCAGCTTAAGCGGGCAGCGGGGATCTACCGGGGAGCTGTTTTTT
TRBV5-6	NA	TRBJ1-2	NA	CASSLGRDGYTF	TGTGCCAGCAGCCTAGGACGGGATGGCTACACCTTC
TRBV28	NA	TRBJ1-2	NA	CASSLLRFPLYGYTF	TGTGCCAGCAGTTTATTGAGGTTCCCGCTCTATGGCTACACCTTC
TRBV28	TRBD1	TRBJ1-5	NA	CASSVTGQGRYQPQHF	TGTGCCAGCAGTGTAACCGGACAGGGCCGATATCAGCCCCAGCATTTT
TRBV27	TRBD2	TRBJ2-3	NA	CASSLSGRGIPGYTDTQYF	TGTGCCAGCAGTTTATCTGGGCGGGGGATCCCCGGGTATACAGATACGCAGTATTTT
TRBV5-1	NA	TRBJ2-7	NA	CASSPTTGESYEQYF	TGCGCCAGCAGCCCGACGACAGGAGAATCCTACGAGCAGTACTTC
TRBV27	TRBD1	TRBJ1-2	once	CASSLSNRGHRLGGYTF	TGTGCCAGCAGTTTATCGAACAGGGGGCATCGATTGGGTGGCTACACCTTC
TRBV30	NA	TRBJ2-3	NA	CAWTPKTGQHTDTQYF	TGTGCCTGGACCCCCAAGACAGGCCAACATACAGATACGCAGTATTTT
TRBV4-1	TRBD1	TRBJ1-5	NA	CASSPSGGGQPQHF	TGCGCCAGCAGCCCGTCAGGGGGTGGTCAGCCCCAGCATTTT
TRBV5-5	NA	TRBJ2-7	once	CASSLRGGGYEQYF	TGTGCCAGCAGCTTAAGGGGGGGCGGCTACGAGCAGTACTTC
TRBV5-1	NA	TRBJ1-3	NA	CASSLYGGFTGNTIYF	TGCGCCAGCAGCTTGTACGGGGGGTTCACTGGGAACACCATATATTTT
TRBV7-9	NA	TRBJ1-2	NA	CASSLEFTQRTNYGYTF	TGTGCCAGCAGCTTAGAATTCACCCAGCGTACTAACTATGGCTACACCTTC
TRBV7-2	NA	TRBJ2-2	NA	CASSAQGHPLTNTGELFF	TGTGCCAGCAGCGCACAAGGACATCCCCTAACTAACACCGGGGAGCTGTTTTTT
TRBV11-2	NA	TRBJ2-3	NA	CASSSGEDWDTQYF	TGTGCCAGCAGCTCCGGCGAGGATTGGGATACGCAGTATTTT
TRBV7-3	TRBD1	TRBJ2-7	NA	CASSPQRDRAYEQYF	TGTGCCAGCAGCCCCCAGCGGGACAGGGCCTACGAGCAGTACTTC
TRBV27	NA	TRBJ2-7	NA	CASSLRDTSYEQYF	TGTGCCAGCAGTCTCCGGGACACATCCTACGAGCAGTACTTC
TRBV19	TRBD1	TRBJ1-2	NA	CASTRGRTGPNYGYTF	TGTGCCAGTACCAGGGGTCGGACAGGGCCGAACTATGGCTACACCTTC
TRBV5-6	NA	TRBJ2-1	NA	CASSLGVEDEQFF	TGTGCCAGCAGCTTGGGGGTAGAAGATGAGCAGTTCTTC
TRBV5-8	NA	TRBJ2-7	once	CASSTRTRRTHSYEQYF	TGTGCCAGCAGCACCCGGACAAGGCGTACACACTCCTACGAGCAGTACTTC
TRBV10-1	NA	TRBJ1-6	few	CASSHPLTGYNSPLHF	TGCGCCAGCAGTCACCCTTTGACCGGCTATAATTCACCCCTCCACTTT
TRBV10-3	NA	TRBJ2-1	NA	CAISASQITGTRYQHNEQFF	TGTGCCATCAGTGCCTCACAAATTACCGGGACACGATACCAGCACAATGAGCAGTTCTTC
TRBV19	NA	TRBJ2-7	NA	CASSMVSSYEQYF	TGTGCCAGTAGTATGGTAAGCTCCTACGAGCAGTACTTC
TRBV28	TRBD1	TRBJ2-5	NA	CASSRETRQGARREETQYF	TGTGCCAGCAGTCGGGAAACGCGACAGGGGGCGCGGAGGGAAGAGACCCAGTACTTC
TRBV21-1	NA	TRBJ1-3	NA	CASSIYPRDRDLCSGNTIYF	TGTGCCAGCAGCATTTATCCAAGGGACAGGGATTTATGCTCTGGAAACACCATATATTTT
TRBV6-6	NA	TRBJ1-1	NA	CASRGTTEAFF	TGTGCCAGCAGGGGTACCACTGAAGCTTTCTTT
TRBV4-1	TRBD1	TRBJ2-5	NA	CASSQDKTGGRETQYF	TGCGCCAGCAGCCAGGACAAAACAGGGGGCCGGGAGACCCAGTACTTC
TRBV5-1	NA	TRBJ1-1	NA	CASSSSIGGTEAFF	TGCGCCAGCAGCTCAAGCATAGGGGGCACTGAAGCTTTCTTT
TRBV10-3	NA	TRBJ2-2	NA	CAISPIDSSTGELFF	TGTGCCATCAGTCCTATCGACAGCAGCACCGGGGAGCTGTTTTTT
TRBV11-2	TRBD1	TRBJ1-5	NA	CASSLGSGQNQPQHF	TGTGCCAGCAGCTTAGGATCGGGACAGAATCAGCCCCAGCATTTT
TRBV11-2	NA	TRBJ1-2	NA	CASSSDGYGYTF	TGTGCCAGCAGCTCGGACGGCTATGGCTACACCTTC
TRBV10-1	NA	TRBJ2-5	NA	CASSESTPSPKETQYF	TGCGCCAGCAGTGAGTCGACTCCCTCGCCCAAAGAGACCCAGTACTTC
TRBV18	TRBD1	TRBJ1-2	NA	CASSPPRDRASANYGYTF	TGTGCCAGCTCACCCCCTCGGGACAGGGCCTCGGCTAACTATGGCTACACCTTC
TRBV4-1	NA	TRBJ2-2	once	CASTSRRAGELFF	TGCGCCAGCACCTCGAGGAGGGCCGGGGAGCTGTTTTTT
TRBV29-1	NA	TRBJ2-1	NA	CSDQGYNEQFF	TGCAGCGATCAGGGGTACAATGAGCAGTTCTTC
TRBV29-1	NA	TRBJ2-3	NA	CSVEPNLRPQKYF	TGCAGCGTTGAACCAAACTTACGCCCACAGAAGTATTTT
TRBV7-2	NA	TRBJ2-5	NA	CASSFSTRDQQQETQYF	TGTGCCAGCAGCTTTTCAACCCGGGACCAGCAACAAGAGACCCAGTACTTC